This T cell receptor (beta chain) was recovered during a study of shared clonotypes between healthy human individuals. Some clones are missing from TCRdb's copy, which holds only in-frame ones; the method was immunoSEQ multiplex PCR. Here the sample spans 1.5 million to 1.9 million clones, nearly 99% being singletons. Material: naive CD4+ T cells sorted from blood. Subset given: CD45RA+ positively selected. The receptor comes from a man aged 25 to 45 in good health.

Here the CDR3 reads CASRVTGVYEQYF. The CDR3 coding sequence is TGTGCCAGCAGGGTAACAGGGGTCTACGAGCAGTACTTC. V gene TRBV2 combines with J gene TRBJ2-7, with 7 bases that match TRBD1. Trimming cost V 6 bases and J 3 bases; bases outside gene matches: 5. Germline CDR1 reads SNHLY; CDR2 reads FYNNEI. The CDR3 extends over 13 amino acids.